This T cell receptor beta chain was captured in a study of blood T cells in healthy people across ages. Study observations and caveats: Long-lived donors had more naive CD4+ cells and higher diversity than aged donors. Per million T cells, TCR beta diversity dropped about linearly as age rose.

For this clonotype: Its specificity is unknown. One base away lies a much larger clone, so this may be a sequencing read error.

Through a sample-barcoded 5' primer and a J-beta primer mix, a second PCR was run for roughly 7 to 11 cycles. TCRdb re-called the 5' RACE reads through MiXCR, storing one row per CDR3 protein. Of around 670,000 distinct CDR3 sequences detected, roughly 30% appear once; the ten largest clones hold 15% to 17%. Each sample had at least 6 million PBMCs isolated. CDR1 is SNHLY, CDR2 FYNNEI, per germline. V was cut by 6 bases and J by 4 bases, with 10 bases left in between. The CDR3 consists of 12 residues. This TCR was sampled from a woman older than 75 in good health. Sequencing was done on a sample of blood. The chain couples TRBV2 to TRBJ2-7; D is unclear. The CDR3 nucleotides read TGTGCCAGCAGGGGCAGAAGTTACGAGCAGTACTTC. It encodes CASRGRSYEQYF.